This record concerns one T cell receptor (beta chain) sequence. Profiling relied on immunoSEQ multiplex PCR, and the TCRdb table lists in-frame clones only, not all of them. This repertoire shows 25,000 to 35,000 clones, about 77% found once; its top ten account for more than 9.5%. There are 13 residues in the CDR3. CDR1 and CDR2 (germline): LNHDA, SQIVND (reference sequence). V was shortened by 3 bases and J by 4 bases, with 10 bases between the two germline ends. This sample stems from a study of OX40 agonist ivuxolimab in advanced cancers. On the study more broadly: Clinicians treated patients with ivuxolimab, an agonistic anti-OX40 (CD134) antibody. In three patients, partial responses were observed, one with hepatocellular carcinoma and two with cutaneous melanoma. Under the entry rules, prior anti-PD-1, anti-PD-L1 or anti-CTLA-4 therapy was allowed, and roughly 39% had some.

Exclusion applied to patients with autoimmune disease history or systemic immunosuppression. J is TRBJ2-7 and V is TRBV19; D is possibly TRBD2 (5 bases). This TCR was recovered from an adult with an advanced solid tumor such as melanoma, head and neck, liver or kidney cancer. This specimen consisted of CD4+ or CD8+ T cells sorted from blood, obtained in a trial of the OX40 agonist ivuxolimab. DNA of the CDR3: TGTGCCAGTAGTATTCCGGGAAAGTACGAGCAGTACTTC. This translates into CASSIPGKYEQYF.